The present entry profiles one T cell receptor (beta chain) with its context. The entry originates in a study of T cell changes during pregnancy in multiple sclerosis. Assay used: immunoSEQ multiplex PCR; TCRdb lists only in-frame clones, some missing. This sample has tens of thousands of clones, with around 90% found just once. This CDR3 has 15 amino acids. Germline lookup yields CDR1 SGHDT and CDR2 YYEEEE. Trimming stripped 4 bases from V and 1 base from J, with 13 bases between. The rearrangement uses TRBV5-6 and TRBJ2-3; a weak D match, TRBD2 (6 bases). The receptor's source is a female donor with multiple sclerosis, enrolled in a pregnancy study. Sequences were derived from CD4+ T cells from peripheral blood mononuclear cells, sampled in the second trimester of pregnancy. The DNA for the CDR3 is TGTGCCAGCAGCCCCCCCTGGGGGGGCACAGATACGCAGTATTTT. Translation gives CASSPPWGGTDTQYF.